The 2 T cell receptor beta chains presented below share a single source sample, sequenced in a study of blood T cells in healthy people across ages. PCR was performed a second time for about 7 to 12 cycles using a sample-barcoded 5' primer and a J-beta primer mix. TCRdb analysed the 5' RACE reads with MiXCR anew, one entry per CDR3 protein. Of 1.8 million or so distinct CDR3 sequences listed, more than 35% are singletons. The specimen was blood. Receptors originate from a human donor in good health.

The table lists this clonotype with a few counts. The CDR3 DNA follows: TGCGCCAGCAGCTTGGAGTTGGGGGACAAAAAGCGGTTCTTC. It codes for CASSLELGDKKRFF. The chain links TRBV5-1 to TRBJ2-1, with D tentatively TRBD1 (6 bases). CDR1 and CDR2 (germline): SGHRS, YFSETQ. The CDR3 sequence is 14 residues long. Trimming cost V 0 bases and J 15 bases, with 19 bases left between them.

Concerning this clonotype itself: Given a much more abundant clone one base away, this may be a read error. The chain recombines TRBV4-2 with TRBJ2-1, with 11 nucleotides matching TRBD2. Gene TRBJ2-7 matches the end of the DNA better, so the J call may be wrong. The CDR3 runs 19 residues. Germline CDR1 LGHNA, CDR2 YNFKEQ. The chain's CDR3 is CASSQLGLAGGLSYNEQYF. Here the CDR3 DNA reads TGTGCCAGCAGCCAATTAGGATTAGCGGGGGGGTTGTCCTACAATGAGCAGTACTTC.